This T cell receptor beta chain was captured in a study of cytomegalovirus exposure and HLA in healthy donors. General study findings and limits: Reports state that TCR beta sequences accurately predicted most subjects' HLA-A and HLA-B alleles. Presence/absence analyses took donor sequencing depth as roughly uniform.

The germline V and J ends were trimmed by 6 bases and 2 bases, with 10 bases remaining between them. CDR1 is MNHEY, CDR2 SMNVEV, per germline (reference sequence). This CDR3 has 14 amino acids. It was with 60 Vbeta and 13 Jbeta primers that the PCR ran. How the authors handled the data: Unique TCR beta chains totaled about 73 million in a later count, with 8.5 million to 12 million of them shared. This table comes from immunoSEQ multiplex PCR, and its TCRdb copy is limited to in-frame clones, with some not included. V, J and clone size were drawn from that table, and D and trimming were deduced from the DNA. The table records about 100,000 clones, around 80% of them present only once. To note about this clone: Its target is unknown.

The chain has TRBV27 and TRBJ2-2; the D is unclear. The sample comprised PBMCs. This clonotype was sampled from a man younger than 40 in good health and CMV-seronegative. The CDR3 coding sequence is TGTGCCAGCAGGAGCTCAAGAAACACCGGGGAGCTGTTTTTT. It specifies CASRSSRNTGELFF.